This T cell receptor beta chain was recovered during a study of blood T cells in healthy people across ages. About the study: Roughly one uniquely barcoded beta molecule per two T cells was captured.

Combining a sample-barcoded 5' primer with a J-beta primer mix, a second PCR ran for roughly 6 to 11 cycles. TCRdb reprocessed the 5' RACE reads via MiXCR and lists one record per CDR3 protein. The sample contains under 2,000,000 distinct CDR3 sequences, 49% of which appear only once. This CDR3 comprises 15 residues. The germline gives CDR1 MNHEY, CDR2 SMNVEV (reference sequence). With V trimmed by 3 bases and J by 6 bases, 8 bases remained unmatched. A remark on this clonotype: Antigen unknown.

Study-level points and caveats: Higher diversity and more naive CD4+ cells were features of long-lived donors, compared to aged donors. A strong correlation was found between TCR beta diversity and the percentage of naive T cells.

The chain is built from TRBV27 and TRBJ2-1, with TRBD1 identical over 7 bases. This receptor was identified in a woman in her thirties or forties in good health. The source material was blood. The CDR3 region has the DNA TGTGCCAGCAGTTTCGTTTGGGGACAGCCCAATGAGCAGTTCTTC. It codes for CASSFVWGQPNEQFF.